This TCR beta chain was sequenced in a study of Tregs in tolerant kidney transplant recipients. The length of the CDR3 is 15 residues. CDR1 and CDR2 (germline): SEHNR, FQNEAQ (reference sequence). After removal of 4 bases from V and 3 bases from J, the junction contained 7 bases not matched to a gene. This clone was seen only a few times. Antigen: not known. CD4+CD25+CD127- Tregs, CD4+CD25- non-Tregs, CD4 and CD8 cells were sorted. Repertoires were generated with immunoSEQ multiplex PCR, while TCRdb's copy carries only in-frame clones and drops some. The sample shows roughly 120,000 clones, around nine tenths of them seen only once. Regarding the study as a whole: Findings come from small patient numbers and require larger validation.

The sequence came from a human donor in good health. The genes are TRBV7-9 and TRBJ1-1; TRBD1 aligns across 8 bases. The material sequenced was CD4+ T cells from blood. CDR3 bases: TGTGCCAGCAGCTCAAACACAGGGGGAGACACTGAAGCTTTCTTT. Residues: CASSSNTGGDTEAFF.